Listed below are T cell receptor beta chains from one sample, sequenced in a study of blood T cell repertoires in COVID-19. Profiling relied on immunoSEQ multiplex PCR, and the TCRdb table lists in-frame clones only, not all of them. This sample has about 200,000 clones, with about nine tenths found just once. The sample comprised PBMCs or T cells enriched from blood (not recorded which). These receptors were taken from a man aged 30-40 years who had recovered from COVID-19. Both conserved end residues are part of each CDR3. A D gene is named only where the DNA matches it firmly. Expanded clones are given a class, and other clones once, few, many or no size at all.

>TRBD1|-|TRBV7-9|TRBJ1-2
TGTGCCAGCAGCTTAGTACAGGGGGATGGCTACACCTTC
CASSLVQGDGYTF
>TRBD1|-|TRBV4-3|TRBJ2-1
TGCGCCAGCAGCCCTGGGGACAGGGTCAATGAGCAGTTCTTC
CASSPGDRVNEQFF
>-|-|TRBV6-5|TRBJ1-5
TGTGCCAGCAGAGCGGGAAATCAGCCCCAGCATTTT
CASRAGNQPQHF
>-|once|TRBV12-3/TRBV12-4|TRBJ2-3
TGTGCCAGCAGTTTCGCGAGCACAGATACGCAGTATTTT
CASSFASTDTQYF
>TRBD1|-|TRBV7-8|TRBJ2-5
TGTGCCAGCAGCCCTTCCCAGGGGGCAGGAGAGACCCAGTACTTC
CASSPSQGAGETQYF
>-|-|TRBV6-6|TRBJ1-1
TGTGCCAGCAGGTCGACAGGCTTGAACACTGAAGCTTTCTTT
CASRSTGLNTEAFF
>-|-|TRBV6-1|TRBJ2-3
TGTGCCAGCAGTGAAGCTAGGCTAGCGACGCAGTATTTT
CASSEARLATQYF
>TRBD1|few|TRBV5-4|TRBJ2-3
TGTGCCAGCAGCTTGAGCCAGGGACAGGGAGCAGATACGCAGTATTTT
CASSLSQGQGADTQYF
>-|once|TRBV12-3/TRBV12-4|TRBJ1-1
TGTGCCAGCAGTCCCAGGACAGTGTCTGAAGCTTTCTTT
CASSPRTVSEAFF
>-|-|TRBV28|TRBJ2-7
TGTGCCACGGAGAGTCTCTACGAGCAGTACTTC
CATESLYEQYF
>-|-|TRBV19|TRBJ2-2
TGTGCCAGTAGTATGAGGTTCGGTCTAGGCCGGGAGCTGTTTTTT
CASSMRFGLGRELFF
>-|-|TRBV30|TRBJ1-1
TGTGCCTGGAGTACCCCCTCTATAGAAGCTTTCTTT
CAWSTPSIEAFF
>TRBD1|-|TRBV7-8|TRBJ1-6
TGTGCCAGCAGCCCGCCCGGGACAGGGGGTAGCTCCTATAATTCACCCCTCCACTTT
CASSPPGTGGSSYNSPLHF
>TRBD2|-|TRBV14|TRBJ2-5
TGTGCCAGCAGCCAAGTAGCGGGGCCCGGCCAGGGGACCCAGTACTTC
CASSQVAGPGQGTQYF
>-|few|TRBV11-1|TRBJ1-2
TGTGCCAGCAGCTTAGCGGGTCGAAGCGTCTATGGCTACACCTTC
CASSLAGRSVYGYTF
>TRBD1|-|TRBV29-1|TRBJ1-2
TGCAGCGTTGAAGAGTCGGGACAGGGTACATACTATGGCTACACCTTC
CSVEESGQGTYYGYTF
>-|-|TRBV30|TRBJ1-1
TGTGCCTGGTTGCAGGGGAACACTGAAGCTTTCTTT
CAWLQGNTEAFF
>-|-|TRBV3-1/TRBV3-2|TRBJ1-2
TGTGCCAGCAGCCAAGATATCTACTACACCTTC
CASSQDIYYTF
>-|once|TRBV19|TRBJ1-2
TGTGCCAGTAAATTTACTGCGGACTATGGCTACACCTTC
CASKFTADYGYTF
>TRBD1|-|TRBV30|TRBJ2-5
TGTGCCTGGAGTGTACGAGGGGGCGAGACCCAGTACTTC
CAWSVRGGETQYF
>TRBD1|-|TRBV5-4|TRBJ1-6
TGTGCCAGCAGCGGACAGGGTTATTCACCCCTCCACTTT
CASSGQGYSPLHF
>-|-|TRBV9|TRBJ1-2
TGTGCCAGCAGCGTAGCTAGTCAAAACTATGGCTACACCTTC
CASSVASQNYGYTF
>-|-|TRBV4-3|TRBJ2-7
TGCGCCAGCAGCCAAGGGGCGGGGCCATTCTCCTACGAGCAGTACTTC
CASSQGAGPFSYEQYF
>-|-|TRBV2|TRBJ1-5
TGTGCCAGCAGTGAATTCGTCGGTCCGGGTCAGCCCCAGCATTTT
CASSEFVGPGQPQHF
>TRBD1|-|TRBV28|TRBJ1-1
TGTGCCAGCAGTGGGACAGGTTTGAACACTGAAGCTTTCTTT
CASSGTGLNTEAFF
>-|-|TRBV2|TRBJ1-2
TGTGCCAGCAGTGAAGAGGGGCTCGGCTATGGCTACACCTTC
CASSEEGLGYGYTF
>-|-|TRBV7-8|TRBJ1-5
TGTGCCAGCAGCTTAAGGAGGGGAGACAATCAGCCCCAGCATTTT
CASSLRRGDNQPQHF
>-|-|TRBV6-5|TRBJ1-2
TGTGCCAGCAGTTACGTCGGGGGTAACGGCTACACCTTC
CASSYVGGNGYTF
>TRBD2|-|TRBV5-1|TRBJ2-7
TGCGCCAGCAGGCCGACTAGCGGGAGCTCCTACGAGCAGTACTTC
CASRPTSGSSYEQYF
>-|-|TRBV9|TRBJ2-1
TGTGCCAGCAGCGTGGGGCGGGAAGCCTACAATGAGCAGTTCTTC
CASSVGREAYNEQFF
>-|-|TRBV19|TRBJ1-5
TGTGCCAGTAGCCCTGCCGTAGGAGGGCGTAGCAATCAGCCCCAGCATTTT
CASSPAVGGRSNQPQHF
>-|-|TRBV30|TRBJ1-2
TGTGCCTGGAGTGGAGGTTACGGCTACACCTTC
CAWSGGYGYTF
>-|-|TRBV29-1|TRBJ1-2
TGCAGCGTTGAATCGGGGGTTGGGTATGGCTACACCTTC
CSVESGVGYGYTF
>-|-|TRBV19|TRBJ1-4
TGTGCCAGTAGTACCCACCGGGGAGCAACTAATGAAAAACTGTTTTTT
CASSTHRGATNEKLFF
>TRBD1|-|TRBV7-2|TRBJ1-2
TGTGCCAGCAGCACGCAGGGGGGCCCTAACTATGGCTACACCTTC
CASSTQGGPNYGYTF
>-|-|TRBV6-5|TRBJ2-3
TGTGCCAGCAGCCGCCTCGGGGATACGCAGTATTTT
CASSRLGDTQYF
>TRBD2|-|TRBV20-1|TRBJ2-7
TGCAGTGCTAGTACGCCTAGCGGGGGGAGCTCCTACGAGCAGTACTTC
CSASTPSGGSSYEQYF
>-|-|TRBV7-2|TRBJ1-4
TGTGCCAGCAGCTTAAGCGGGACGGTGGATGAAAAACTGTTTTTT
CASSLSGTVDEKLFF
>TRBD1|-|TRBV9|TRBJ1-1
TGTGCCAGCAGCCCCACGGGACAGGGATTGAACACTGAAGCTTTCTTT
CASSPTGQGLNTEAFF
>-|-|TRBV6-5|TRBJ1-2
TGTGCCAGCAGAACCAGGGGTAGCTATGGCTACACCTTC
CASRTRGSYGYTF
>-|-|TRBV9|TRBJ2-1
TGTGCCAGCAGCGCGCAGGGAAATGAGCAGTTCTTC
CASSAQGNEQFF
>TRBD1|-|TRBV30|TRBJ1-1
TGTGCCTGGAGAGGGGACAGGGGGCGGACTGAAGCTTTCTTT
CAWRGDRGRTEAFF
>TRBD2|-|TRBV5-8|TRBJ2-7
TGTGCCAGCAGCTTGATTCCTAGACTAGCGGAGATTACCTACGAGCAGTACTTC
CASSLIPRLAEITYEQYF
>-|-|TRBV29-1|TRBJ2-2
TGCAGCGTTCAGGACACCGGGGAGCTGTTTTTT
CSVQDTGELFF
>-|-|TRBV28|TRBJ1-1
TGTGCCAGCAGGGAGGGGTACACTGAAGCTTTCTTT
CASREGYTEAFF
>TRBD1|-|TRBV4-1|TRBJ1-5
TGCGCCAGCAGCCAAGTAGGGGGCTACAATCAGCCCCAGCATTTT
CASSQVGGYNQPQHF
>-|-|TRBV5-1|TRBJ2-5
TGCGCCAGCAGCCTCCCGACAGGCTTGTACCAAGAGACCCAGTACTTC
CASSLPTGLYQETQYF
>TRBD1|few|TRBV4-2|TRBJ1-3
TGTGCCAGCAGCCAAGAACGAGGGGGACAGGGGAGAAACACCATATATTTT
CASSQERGGQGRNTIYF
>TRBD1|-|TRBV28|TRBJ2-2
TGTGCCAGCAGCTCGACCGGGACAGGGTCGAACACCGGGGAGCTGTTTTTT
CASSSTGTGSNTGELFF
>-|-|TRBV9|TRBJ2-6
TGTGCCAGCAGGGCCCCCTGGGGGGCCAACGTCCTGACTTTC
CASRAPWGANVLTF
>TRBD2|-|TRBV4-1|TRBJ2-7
TGCGCCAGCAGCCAAGAGACTAGCGGGACTTGGGAGCAGTACTTC
CASSQETSGTWEQYF
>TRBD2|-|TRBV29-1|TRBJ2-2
TGCAGCGCTGCTAGCGGGACGAACACCGGGGAGCTGTTTTTT
CSAASGTNTGELFF
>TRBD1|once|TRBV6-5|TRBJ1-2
TGTGCCAGCAGGCCCGGACAGGGTGGCTACACCTTC
CASRPGQGGYTF
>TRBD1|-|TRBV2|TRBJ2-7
TGTGCCAGCAGTGGGGCTACAGGGGGCTGGGAGCAGTACTTC
CASSGATGGWEQYF
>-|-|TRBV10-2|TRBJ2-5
TGCGCCAGCAGGTTCGGCGGTCTGGAGACCCAGTACTTC
CASRFGGLETQYF